The 12 T cell receptor beta chains below come from one sample, sequenced in a study of T cells after yellow fever vaccination. TCRdb passed the 5' RACE reads through MiXCR, listing each CDR3 protein once. There are a few hundred thousand distinct CDR3 sequences in the sample; roughly 3.9% occur only once, and about 22% lies in the top ten. The sample was PBMCs, taken 5 days after the yellow fever booster vaccination. All receptors derive from a man between 18 and 29 years old who received the YFV17D yellow fever vaccine.

This clonotype has just a few counts. V is TRBV7-2 and J is TRBJ1-2; D is perhaps TRBD1 (6 bases). The CDR3 runs 16 residues. Per germline, CDR1 SGHTA and CDR2 FQGNSA. V lost 1 base, J lost 4 bases, and 16 bases lay in between. This CDR3 reads CASSLVGGAQGYGYTF. The CDR3 bases are TGTGCCAGCAGCTTAGTTGGGGGGGCGCAGGGCTATGGCTACACCTTC.

This clonotype was detected ten times or more. The chain uses TRBV7-6 and TRBJ2-5, with D perhaps given as TRBD1 or TRBD2 (5 bases each). The germline V and J ends were trimmed by 4 bases and 5 bases, with 20 bases remaining between them. The length of the CDR3 is 16 residues. Germline CDR1 SGHVS, CDR2 FNYEAQ. For the CDR3, the DNA is TGTGCCAGCAGCTCGCCCCCCGACGGGACCGGGGAGACCCAGTACTTC. Protein: CASSSPPDGTGETQYF.

The chain links TRBV18 to TRBJ1-2; TRBD1 might be the D (6 bases). V shed 2 bases and J shed 3 bases, with 13 bases lying between them. There are 15 residues in the CDR3. Germline CDR1 KGHSH, CDR2 LQKENI. The CDR3 DNA is TGTGCCAGCTCACCATCCCCCGAGGGGGACTATGGCTACACCTTC. It codes for CASSPSPEGDYGYTF. The variable domain in full, completed from reference TRBV18 and TRBJ1-2, reads NAGVMQNPRHLVRRRGQEARLRCSPMKGHSHVYWYRQLPEEGLKFMVYLQKENIIDESGMPKERFSAEFPKEGPSILRIQQVVRGDSAAYFCASSPSPEGDYGYTFGSGTRLTVV.

The chain has TRBV5-1 and TRBJ2-3; the D gene is possibly TRBD2 (6 bases). CDR3 length equals 14 residues. Germline assignment: CDR1 SGHRS and CDR2 YFSETQ. Trimming pared 2 bases from V and 6 bases from J, leaving 13 bases between. CDR3 nucleotide sequence: TGCGCCAGCAGCTTAGGAGGGACCCCGGATACGCAGTATTTT. Translating it yields CASSLGGTPDTQYF.

This clonotype was seen ten or more times. Here the CDR3 reads CASSERSGTQYF. The CDR3 DNA reads as TGTGCCAGCAGTGAAAGGTCAGGCACGCAGTATTTT. The chain uses TRBV6-1 and TRBJ2-3, with D uncertain. V was clipped by 2 bases and J by 9 bases, with 9 bases between them. The CDR3 loop spans 12 amino acids. Germline assignment: CDR1 MNHNS and CDR2 SASEGT.

V and J are TRBV18 and TRBJ1-6; 10 bases line up with TRBD1. V dropped 3 bases and J dropped 10; count of bases not matched to a gene: 6. The CDR3 contains 15 residues. Per the germline V gene, CDR1 is KGHSH and CDR2 is LQKENI. In DNA, the CDR3 is TGTGCCAGCTCACCGACGGGGACAGGGGAATCACCCCTCCACTTT. The encoded protein is CASSPTGTGESPLHF.

The gene calls are TRBV4-3 and TRBJ1-2; D is unresolved. This CDR3 has 15 amino acids. The V end lost 0 bases, the J end lost 8 bases, and 16 bases lay between the germline ends. Per germline, CDR1 LGHNA and CDR2 YSLEER. The CDR3 DNA follows: TGCGCCAGCAGCCAAGATTCCGACGGGGTACGGGGCTACACCTTC. Amino acid sequence: CASSQDSDGVRGYTF.

This clonotype occurred a few times. The chain has TRBV6-4 and TRBJ1-6; TRBD1 agrees at 11 bases. Losses at the gene ends were 7 bases for V and 6 bases for J; bases not matched to a gene: 11. The CDR3 loop spans 17 amino acids. The germline V gene has CDR1 MRHNA and CDR2 SNTAGT. DNA of the CDR3: TGTGCCAGCACCAAGGACAGGGGGCTGGAATGTAATTCACCCCTCCACTTT. Its translation is CASTKDRGLECNSPLHF.

Ten or more counts support this clonotype. The chain couples TRBV10-3 to TRBJ1-2, with D perhaps TRBD1 (5 bases). The CDR3 spans 13 residues. Germline-derived CDR1 and CDR2 are ENHRY and SYGVKD. Between the trimmed V and J ends, which lost 6 bases and 3 bases, there was a span of 11 bases. The CDR3 protein is CAISAGTHYGYTF. CDR3 nucleotides: TGTGCCATCAGCGCCGGGACCCACTATGGCTACACCTTC.

The chain combines TRBV12-3 or TRBV12-4 with TRBJ1-5; D unresolved. The CDR3 has 13 residues. V lost 3 bases, J lost 7 bases, and 10 bases lay in between. The CDR3 reads CASSFERGQPQHF. The CDR3 region has the DNA TGTGCCAGCAGTTTCGAGAGAGGGCAGCCCCAGCATTTT.

This clonotype was observed a handful of times. CDR3 bases: TGCGCCAGCAGCTTGTTCAGGGGGCAGGGTGAAGCTTTCTTT. It codes for CASSLFRGQGEAFF. The V and J genes are TRBV5-1 and TRBJ1-1; 8 bases fit TRBD1. The CDR3 sequence is 14 residues long. Trimming at V came to 1 base and at J to 7 bases, leaving 6 bases not matched to a gene. Per germline, CDR1 SGHRS and CDR2 YFSETQ.

This clonotype was seen repeatedly, ten times or more. The chain is built from TRBV7-2 and TRBJ1-2, with D unresolved. The V end was cut by 1 base, the J end by 8 bases, with 8 bases between. Per the germline V gene, CDR1 is SGHTA and CDR2 is FQGNSA. CDR3 length equals 12 residues. The CDR3 reads CASSLDARGYTF. The CDR3 DNA is TGTGCCAGCAGCTTAGATGCTAGGGGCTACACCTTC.